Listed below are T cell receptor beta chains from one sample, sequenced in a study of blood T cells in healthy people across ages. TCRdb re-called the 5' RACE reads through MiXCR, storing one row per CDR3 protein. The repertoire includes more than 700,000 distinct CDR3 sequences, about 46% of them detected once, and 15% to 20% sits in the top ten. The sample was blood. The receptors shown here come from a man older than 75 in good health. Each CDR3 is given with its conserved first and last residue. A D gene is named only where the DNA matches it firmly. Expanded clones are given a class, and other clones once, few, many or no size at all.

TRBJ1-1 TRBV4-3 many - CASSQSIPGEAFF TGCGCCAGCAGCCAATCTATCCCGGGGGAAGCTTTCTTT
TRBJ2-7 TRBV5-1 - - CASSIRDEQYF TGCGCCAGCAGCATCCGGGACGAGCAGTACTTC
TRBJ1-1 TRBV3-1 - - CASTGRGGEGTEAFF TGTGCCAGCACGGGACGTGGAGGCGAGGGTACTGAAGCTTTCTTT
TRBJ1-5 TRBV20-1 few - CSARDNRDVSNQPQHF TGCAGTGCTAGAGATAACCGGGACGTGAGCAATCAGCCCCAGCATTTT
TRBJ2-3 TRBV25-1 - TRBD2 CASSEGLLAGGPDTQYF TGTGCCAGCAGTGAAGGTCTGCTAGCGGGAGGGCCGGATACGCAGTATTTT
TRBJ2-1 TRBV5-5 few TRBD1 CASSLEGPGQGRNEQFF TGTGCCAGCAGCTTGGAGGGACCGGGACAGGGAAGGAATGAGCAGTTCTTC
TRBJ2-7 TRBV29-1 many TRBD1 CSAGQTGFLDEQYF TGCAGCGCCGGACAGACAGGGTTTTTAGACGAGCAGTACTTC
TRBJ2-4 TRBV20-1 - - CSASRSSVRDIQYF TGCAGTGCTAGTAGGTCTAGCGTTCGGGACATTCAGTACTTC
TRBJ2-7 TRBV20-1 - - CSAEGIGHEQYF TGCAGTGCCGAGGGAATTGGACATGAGCAGTACTTC
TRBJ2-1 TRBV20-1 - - CSATSIDEQFF TGCAGTGCTACCTCGATCGATGAGCAGTTCTTC
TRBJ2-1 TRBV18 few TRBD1 CASSPQTGNQFSYNEQFF TGTGCCAGCTCACCCCAGACAGGGAATCAGTTCTCCTACAATGAGCAGTTCTTC
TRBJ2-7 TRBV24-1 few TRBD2 CATSEGGLADYEQYF TGTGCCACCAGTGAGGGGGGACTAGCGGACTACGAGCAGTACTTC
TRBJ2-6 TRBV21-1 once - CASSKSGGVVSGANVLTF TGTGCCAGCAGCAAATCGGGGGGTGTAGTTTCTGGGGCCAACGTCCTGACTTTC
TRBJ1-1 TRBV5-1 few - CASSFMTGINTEAFF TGCGCCAGCAGCTTCATGACAGGAATTAACACTGAAGCTTTCTTT
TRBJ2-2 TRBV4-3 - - CASEGTNTGELFF TGCGCCAGCGAAGGTACAAACACCGGGGAGCTGTTTTTT
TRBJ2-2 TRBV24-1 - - CATSFGTGELFF TGTGCCACCAGTTTCGGGACCGGGGAGCTGTTTTTT
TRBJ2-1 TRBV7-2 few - CASSLVGTRYNEQFF TGTGCCAGCAGCTTAGTGGGAACAAGGTACAATGAGCAGTTCTTC
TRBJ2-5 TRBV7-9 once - CASSLGFPTQYF TGTGCCAGCAGCTTAGGATTCCCGACCCAGTACTTC
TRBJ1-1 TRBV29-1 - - CTPWRLNTEAFF TGCACCCCTTGGAGATTGAACACTGAAGCTTTCTTT
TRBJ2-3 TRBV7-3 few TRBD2 CASSLFGAGVTDTQYF TGTGCCAGCAGCTTATTTGGAGCGGGAGTGACAGATACGCAGTATTTT
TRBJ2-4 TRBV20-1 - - CSAPERKFSYNEQYF TGCAGTGCCCCCGAGCGGAAGTTTTCCTACAATGAGCAGTACTTC
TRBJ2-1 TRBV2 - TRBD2 CASGQRENSGNEQFF TGTGCCAGCGGCCAGCGGGAGAACTCGGGGAATGAGCAGTTCTTC
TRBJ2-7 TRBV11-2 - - CASSSAHAPSYEQYF TGTGCCAGCAGTTCGGCACATGCTCCTTCCTACGAGCAGTACTTC
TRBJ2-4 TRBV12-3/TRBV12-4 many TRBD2 CASSQTSGNIQYF TGTGCCAGCAGCCAAACTAGCGGGAACATTCAGTACTTC
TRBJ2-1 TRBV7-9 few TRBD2 CATSGGGSSYNEQFF TGTGCCACCTCCGGGGGGGGGAGCTCCTACAATGAGCAGTTCTTC
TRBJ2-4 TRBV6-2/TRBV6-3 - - CASSYRGGIAKNIQYF TGTGCCAGCAGTTACCGAGGAGGAATAGCCAAAAACATTCAGTACTTC
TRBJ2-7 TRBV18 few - CASSPQQYNEQYF TGTGCCAGCTCACCACAGCAGTACAATGAGCAGTACTTC
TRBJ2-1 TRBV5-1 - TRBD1 CASSYSLTGNNEQFF TGCGCCAGCAGCTACTCCTTGACAGGGAACAATGAGCAGTTCTTC
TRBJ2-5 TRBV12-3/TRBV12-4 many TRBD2 CASSLRTSGETQYF TGTGCCAGCAGTTTACGGACTAGCGGCGAGACCCAGTACTTC
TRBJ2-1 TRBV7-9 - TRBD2 CASSLPRTSGGRGNEQFF TGTGCCAGCAGCTTACCCCGGACTAGCGGGGGGAGGGGCAATGAGCAGTTCTTC
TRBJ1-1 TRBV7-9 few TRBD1 CASRPGQGVSEAFF TGTGCCAGCAGACCCGGACAGGGTGTATCTGAAGCTTTCTTT
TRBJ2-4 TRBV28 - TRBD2 CASGTSALAKNIQYF TGTGCCAGCGGGACTAGCGCACTAGCCAAAAACATTCAGTACTTC
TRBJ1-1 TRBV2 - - CASSDGGTSEAFF TGTGCCAGCAGTGACGGAGGGACAAGTGAAGCTTTCTTT
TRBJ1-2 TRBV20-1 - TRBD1 CSSGTGGVYGYTF TGCAGCTCTGGGACAGGGGGCGTCTATGGCTACACCTTC
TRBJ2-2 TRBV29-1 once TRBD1 CSVGDRTSTGELFF TGCAGCGTTGGGGACAGGACCTCCACCGGGGAGCTGTTTTTT
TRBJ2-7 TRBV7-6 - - CASSLYQGEHEQYF TGTGCCAGCAGCTTATATCAGGGAGAACACGAGCAGTACTTC
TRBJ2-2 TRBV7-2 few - CASSLLGQGELFF TGTGCCAGCAGCTTACTAGGACAGGGGGAGCTGTTTTTT
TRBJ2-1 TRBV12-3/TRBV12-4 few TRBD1 CASSLAQGANEQFF TGTGCCAGCAGTTTAGCCCAGGGGGCGAATGAGCAGTTCTTC
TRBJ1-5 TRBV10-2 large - CASSESGSNQPQHF TGCGCCAGCAGTGAGTCGGGGAGCAATCAGCCCCAGCATTTT
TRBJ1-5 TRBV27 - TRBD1 CASSSGQAWPQHF TGTGCCAGCAGTTCCGGACAGGCCTGGCCCCAGCATTTT
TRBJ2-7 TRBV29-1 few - CSVELDREAYEQYF TGCAGCGTTGAATTAGATAGGGAAGCCTACGAGCAGTACTTC
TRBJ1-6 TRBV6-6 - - CASSLHIETYNSPLHF TGTGCTAGCAGTTTGCATATTGAAACCTATAATTCACCCCTCCACTTT
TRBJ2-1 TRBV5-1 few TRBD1 CASSLARVPGQGRWEQFF TGCGCCAGCAGCTTGGCCCGGGTCCCGGGACAGGGGCGTTGGGAGCAGTTCTTC